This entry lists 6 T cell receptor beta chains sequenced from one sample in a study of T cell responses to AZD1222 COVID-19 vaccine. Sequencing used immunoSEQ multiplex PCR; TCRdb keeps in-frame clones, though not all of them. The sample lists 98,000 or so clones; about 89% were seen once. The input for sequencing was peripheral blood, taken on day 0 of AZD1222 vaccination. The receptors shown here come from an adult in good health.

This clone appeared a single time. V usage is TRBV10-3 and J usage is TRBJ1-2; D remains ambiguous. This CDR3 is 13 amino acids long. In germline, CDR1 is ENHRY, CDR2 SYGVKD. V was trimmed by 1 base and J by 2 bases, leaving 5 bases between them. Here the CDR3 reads CAISELKNYGYTF. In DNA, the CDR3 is TGTGCCATCAGTGAGTTGAAGAACTATGGCTACACCTTC.

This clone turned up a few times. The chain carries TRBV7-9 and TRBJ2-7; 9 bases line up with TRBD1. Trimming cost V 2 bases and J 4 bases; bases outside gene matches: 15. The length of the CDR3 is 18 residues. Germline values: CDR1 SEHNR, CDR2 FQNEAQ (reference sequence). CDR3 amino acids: CASSLKVPSRQGVYEQYF. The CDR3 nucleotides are TGTGCCAGCAGCTTAAAAGTCCCATCCCGACAGGGGGTGTACGAGCAGTACTTC.

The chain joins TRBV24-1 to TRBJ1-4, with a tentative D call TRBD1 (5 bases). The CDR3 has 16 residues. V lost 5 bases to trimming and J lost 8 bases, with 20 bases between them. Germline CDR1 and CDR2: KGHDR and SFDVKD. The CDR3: CATSAPGQGEVEKLFF. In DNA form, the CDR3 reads TGTGCCACCAGTGCCCCGGGCCAGGGAGAAGTGGAAAAACTGTTTTTT.

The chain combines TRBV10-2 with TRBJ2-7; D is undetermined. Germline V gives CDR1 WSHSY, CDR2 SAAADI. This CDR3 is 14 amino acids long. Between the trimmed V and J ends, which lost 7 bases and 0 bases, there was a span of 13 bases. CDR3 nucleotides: TGCGCCAGCAAAGAGACTCTGCCCTCCTACGAGCAGTACTTC. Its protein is CASKETLPSYEQYF.

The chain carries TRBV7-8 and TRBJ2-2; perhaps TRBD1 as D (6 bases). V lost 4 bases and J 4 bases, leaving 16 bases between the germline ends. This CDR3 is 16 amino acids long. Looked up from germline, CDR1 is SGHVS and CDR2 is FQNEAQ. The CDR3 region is CASSSKDRIPTGELFF. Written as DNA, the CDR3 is TGTGCCAGCAGCTCTAAAGACAGGATCCCCACCGGGGAGCTGTTTTTT.

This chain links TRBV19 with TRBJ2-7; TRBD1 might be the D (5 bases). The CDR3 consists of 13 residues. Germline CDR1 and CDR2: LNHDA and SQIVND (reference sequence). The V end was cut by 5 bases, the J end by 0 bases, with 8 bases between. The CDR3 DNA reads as TGTGCCAGTAGTCGGCAGGGCTCCTACGAGCAGTACTTC. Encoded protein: CASSRQGSYEQYF.